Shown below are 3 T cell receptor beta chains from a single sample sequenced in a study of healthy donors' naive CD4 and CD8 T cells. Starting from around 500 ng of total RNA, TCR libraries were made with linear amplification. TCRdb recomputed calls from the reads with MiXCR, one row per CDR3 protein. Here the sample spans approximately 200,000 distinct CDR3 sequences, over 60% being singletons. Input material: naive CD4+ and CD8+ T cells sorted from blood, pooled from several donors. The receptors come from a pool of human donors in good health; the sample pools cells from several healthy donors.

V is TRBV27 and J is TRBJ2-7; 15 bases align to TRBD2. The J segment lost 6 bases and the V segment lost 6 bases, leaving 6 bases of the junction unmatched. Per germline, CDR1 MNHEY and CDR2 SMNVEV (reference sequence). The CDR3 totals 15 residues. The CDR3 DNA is TGTGCCAGCAGCCTTACGGGACTAGCGGGAGGCGAGCAGTACTTC. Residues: CASSLTGLAGGEQYF.

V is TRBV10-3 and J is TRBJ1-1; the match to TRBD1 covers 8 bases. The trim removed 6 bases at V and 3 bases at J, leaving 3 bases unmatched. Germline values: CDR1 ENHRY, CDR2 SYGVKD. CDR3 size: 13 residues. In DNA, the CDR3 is TGTGCCATCAGCCCGGACAGGGACACTGAAGCTTTCTTT. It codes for CAISPDRDTEAFF.

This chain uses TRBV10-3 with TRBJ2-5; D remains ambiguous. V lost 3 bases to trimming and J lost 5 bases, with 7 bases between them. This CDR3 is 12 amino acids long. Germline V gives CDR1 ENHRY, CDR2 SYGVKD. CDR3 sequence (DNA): TGTGCCATCAGTGAAAGTGAGGAGACCCAGTACTTC. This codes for CAISESEETQYF.